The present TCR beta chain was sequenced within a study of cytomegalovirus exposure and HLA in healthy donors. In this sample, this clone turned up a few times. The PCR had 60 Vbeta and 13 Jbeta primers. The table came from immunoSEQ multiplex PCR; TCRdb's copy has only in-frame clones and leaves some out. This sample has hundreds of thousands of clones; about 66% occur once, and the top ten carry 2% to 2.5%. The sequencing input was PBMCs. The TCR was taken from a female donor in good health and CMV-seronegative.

CDR3 nucleotides: TGTGCCACCTCCAGAGACAGATTGCTCTACGAGCAGTACTTC. It translates to CATSRDRLLYEQYF. V usage is TRBV25-1 and J usage is TRBJ2-7, with D tentatively TRBD1 (5 bases). The CDR3 sequence is 14 residues long. CDR1 is MGHDK and CDR2 is SYGVNS in the germline V gene. V was cut by 10 bases and J by 3 bases, with 19 bases left in between.